These 22 T cell receptor beta chains share one sample of origin, sequenced in a study of cytomegalovirus exposure and HLA in healthy donors. This PCR relied on a set of 60 Vbeta primers and 13 Jbeta primers. Clones were read by immunoSEQ multiplex PCR, and TCRdb kept only the in-frame ones, dropping some. The sample has about 160,000 clones, almost 80% seen once; the top ten hold about 0.91%. The source material was PBMCs. Receptors were obtained from a woman aged 50 to 65 in good health and CMV-seropositive.

This chain joins TRBV7-2 and TRBJ2-5; TRBD2 matches 8 bases. Germline V lookup: CDR1 SGHTA, CDR2 FQGNSA. The CDR3 is made up of 15 amino acids. V was pared by 1 base and J by 2 bases, with 3 bases of the junction left unmatched. The CDR3 spells CASSLGAGGQETQYF. The DNA of the CDR3 is TGTGCCAGCAGCTTAGGGGCGGGGGGTCAAGAGACCCAGTACTTC.

This chain uses TRBV11-2 with TRBJ2-3; D ambiguous. Trimming took off 3 bases at V and 6 bases at J, with 13 bases between the two ends. This CDR3 is 14 amino acids long. Germline-derived CDR1 and CDR2 are SGHAT and FQNNGV. The CDR3 reads CASSFNHELDTQYF. Here the CDR3 DNA reads TGTGCCAGCAGCTTTAACCATGAGTTGGATACGCAGTATTTT. Based on the CDR3 plus reference TRBV11-2 and TRBJ2-3, the full variable domain is EAGVAQSPRYKIIEKRQSVAFWCNPISGHATLYWYQQILGQGPKLLIQFQNNGVVDDSQLPKDRFSAERLKGVDSTLKIQPAKLEDSAVYLCASSFNHELDTQYFGPGTRLTVL.

The sample holds a few counts of this clone. The V gene is TRBV14, the J gene TRBJ2-2; D perhaps matches TRBD1 (7 bases). Germline lookup yields CDR1 SGHDN and CDR2 FVKESK. V shed 4 bases and J shed 4 bases, with 10 bases lying between them. There are 14 residues in the CDR3. The CDR3 here is CASSRQGGTGELFF. CDR3 DNA sequence: TGTGCCAGCAGCCGGCAGGGGGGCACCGGGGAGCTGTTTTTT.

The chain links TRBV6-1 to TRBJ2-1; maybe TRBD1 (5 bases). Germline V gives CDR1 MNHNS, CDR2 SASEGT. This CDR3 is 15 amino acids long. Trimming removed 5 bases from V and 9 bases from J, with 20 bases in between. The CDR3 loop reads CASSSQGAGSGEQFF. The CDR3 region has the DNA TGTGCCAGCAGTTCTCAAGGGGCTGGTTCAGGTGAGCAGTTCTTC.

The rearrangement joins TRBV29-1 to TRBJ2-3; D is perhaps TRBD2 (5 bases). The CDR3 contains 14 residues. Germline CDR1 reads SQVTM; CDR2 reads ANQGSEA. Trimming took 4 bases from V and 4 from J, leaving 15 bases between them. The DNA of the CDR3 is TGCAGCGTTGTGGCTAGCATAAACGCAGATACGCAGTATTTT. Translated: CSVVASINADTQYF.

The genes are TRBV7-9 and TRBJ2-3; 7 nucleotides agree with TRBD2. V lost 5 bases, J lost 0 bases, and 8 bases stayed unmatched. The germline V gene encodes CDR1 SEHNR and CDR2 FQNEAQ (reference sequence). The CDR3 spans 16 residues. The CDR3 coding sequence is TGTGCCAGCAGCGTCGCCGGGACTACCAGCACAGATACGCAGTATTTT. Protein product: CASSVAGTTSTDTQYF.

The chain recombines TRBV28 with TRBJ1-1; D remains ambiguous. The CDR3 consists of 16 residues. Deletions cut 5 bases from V and 1 base from J, with 17 bases between. CDR1 is MDHEN, CDR2 SYDVKM, per germline. The CDR3 nucleotides are TGTGCCAGCAGTCGGGGATTGAGGATTTGGAACACTGAAGCTTTCTTT. It translates to CASSRGLRIWNTEAFF.

The chain has TRBV2 and TRBJ1-2; D is uncertain. Germline CDR1 and CDR2: SNHLY and FYNNEI. With 0 bases removed from V and 9 bases from J, the gap between germline ends came to 8 bases. This CDR3 is 12 amino acids long. This chain's CDR3 is CASSEAGRSYTF. CDR3 in DNA: TGTGCCAGCAGTGAAGCCGGGAGGAGCTACACCTTC.

The V and J genes are TRBV6-5 and TRBJ1-1; D gene ambiguous. Germline CDR1 MNHEY, CDR2 SVGAGI. V shed 2 bases and J shed 2 bases, with 6 bases lying between them. The CDR3 sequence is 13 residues long. Here the CDR3 reads CASSYKLNTEAFF. The DNA for the CDR3 is TGTGCCAGCAGTTACAAACTCAACACTGAAGCTTTCTTT.

V is TRBV2 and J is TRBJ2-1, with 10 positions matching TRBD2. Per germline, CDR1 SNHLY and CDR2 FYNNEI. CDR3 length: 15 amino acids. J was trimmed by 4 bases and V by 6 bases; bases with no gene match: 6. CDR3 nucleotide sequence: TGTGCCAGCAGGAGAAGCGGGGGGGTTTACAATGAGCAGTTCTTC. This gives the protein CASRRSGGVYNEQFF.

The chain links TRBV4-2 to TRBJ1-5, with a tentative D call TRBD1 (5 bases). Trimming cost V 0 bases and J 5 bases, with 11 bases left between them. CDR1 is LGHNA and CDR2 is YNFKEQ in the germline V gene. The CDR3 has 15 amino acids. The CDR3 protein is CASSQDLGPDQPQHF. The CDR3 bases are TGTGCCAGCAGCCAAGATTTGGGGCCAGATCAGCCCCAGCATTTT.

The gene calls are TRBV4-1 and TRBJ2-1; 10 nucleotides agree with TRBD1. V lost 3 bases to trimming and J lost 0 bases; unmatched junction nucleotides: 2. The CDR3 totals 16 residues. The germline CDR1 and CDR2 sequences are MGHRA and YSYEKL. Here the CDR3 DNA reads TGCGCCAGCAGCCAGAGGACAGGGGGCTCCTACAATGAGCAGTTCTTC. Amino acid sequence: CASSQRTGGSYNEQFF.

This clone was seen a handful of times. The V and J genes are TRBV28 and TRBJ2-2; possibly TRBD1 for D (7 bases). Germline CDR1 and CDR2: MDHEN and SYDVKM. This CDR3 region has 15 residues. With 6 bases removed from V and 8 bases from J, the gap between germline ends came to 19 bases. The CDR3 nucleotides read TGTGCCAGCAGCGAAAGCGGAGGGGGCGGGGGGGAGCTGTTTTTT. It translates to CASSESGGGGGELFF.

The chain combines TRBV19 with TRBJ2-3, with 10 bases that match TRBD2. The CDR3 extends over 14 amino acids. Trimming cost V 6 bases and J 3 bases; bases outside gene matches: 3. The germline CDR1 and CDR2 sequences are LNHDA and SQIVND (reference sequence). CDR3 sequence: CASRPSGRTDTQYF. CDR3 nucleotides: TGTGCCAGTAGACCTAGCGGGAGAACAGATACGCAGTATTTT.

V is TRBV18 and J is TRBJ1-1; D perhaps matches TRBD1 (6 bases). CDR1 and CDR2 (germline): KGHSH, LQKENI. V shed 3 bases and J shed 2 bases, with 10 bases lying between them. The CDR3 length is 14 residues. The CDR3 region has the DNA TGTGCCAGCTCACCCATGACAGGTAACACTGAAGCTTTCTTT. Amino acid sequence: CASSPMTGNTEAFF.

The rearrangement links TRBV28 to TRBJ2-2, with 9 bases fitting TRBD1. The CDR3 extends over 13 amino acids. The V and J ends lost 11 bases and 5 bases, in that order; junction bases with no gene match: 6. The germline gives CDR1 MDHEN, CDR2 SYDVKM. The CDR3 DNA sequence: TGTGCCGCCACACAGGGGGCGACCGGGGAGCTGTTTTTT. This translates into CAATQGATGELFF.

The chain joins TRBV7-2 to TRBJ1-3, with D hard to call. The CDR3 runs 16 residues. Looked up from germline, CDR1 is SGHTA and CDR2 is FQGNSA. V dropped 5 bases and J dropped 0 bases, with 14 bases sitting between them. The CDR3 loop is CASSLGREVSGNTIYF. The CDR3 DNA follows: TGTGCCAGCAGCCTAGGACGGGAAGTCTCTGGAAACACCATATATTTT.

This clone was counted a few times. V usage is TRBV5-4 and J usage is TRBJ1-2; D is ambiguous. V was trimmed by 5 bases and J by 3 bases, leaving 14 bases between them. Per germline, CDR1 SGHNT and CDR2 YYREEE (reference sequence). The CDR3 totals 14 residues. CDR3 in amino acids: CASRGEGIDYGYTF. As DNA, the CDR3 is TGTGCCAGCAGGGGAGAGGGAATAGACTATGGCTACACCTTC.

The gene calls are TRBV5-1 and TRBJ2-5; possibly TRBD1 for D (5 bases). CDR1 SGHRS and CDR2 YFSETQ come from the germline V gene. V lost 0 bases and J 0 bases, leaving 12 bases between the germline ends. The CDR3 is 16 amino acids. In DNA form, the CDR3 reads TGCGCCAGCAGCTTGGGAATCAGGGCGGACCAAGAGACCCAGTACTTC. It yields the protein CASSLGIRADQETQYF.

Only one count was recorded for this clone. The chain combines TRBV5-6 with TRBJ2-7; 7 bases align to TRBD1. Germline V gives CDR1 SGHDT, CDR2 YYEEEE. The CDR3 contains 12 residues. The V segment lost 0 bases and the J segment 12 bases; nucleotides outside the gene matches: 6. In DNA form, the CDR3 reads TGTGCCAGCAGCTTGGGTGAGGGACAGCCGTACTTC. It is translated as CASSLGEGQPYF.

The chain recombines TRBV5-4 with TRBJ2-5; 15 nucleotides agree with TRBD2. The germline V gene encodes CDR1 SGHNT and CDR2 YYREEE (reference sequence). The CDR3 has 16 amino acids. V trimming: 3 bases; J trimming: 4 bases; junction bases outside the gene matches: 4. The CDR3 coding sequence is TGTGCCAGCAGCTCGGGACTAGCGGGGGGTGCAGAGACCCAGTACTTC. This gives the protein CASSSGLAGGAETQYF.

This clone was counted between two and nine times. This chain joins TRBV18 and TRBJ2-7, with D possibly being TRBD1 (6 bases). V lost 6 bases to trimming and J lost 0 bases, with 12 bases between them. CDR1 and CDR2 from the germline V gene are KGHSH and LQKENI. The CDR3 extends over 14 amino acids. The CDR3 is CASSSADSSYEQYF. In DNA, the CDR3 is TGTGCCAGCTCGTCCGCGGACAGCTCCTACGAGCAGTACTTC.